What follows are 23 T cell receptor beta chains derived from one specimen sequenced in a study of cytomegalovirus exposure and HLA in healthy donors. PCR primers comprised 60 Vbeta and 13 Jbeta primers. TCRdb's copy holds only in-frame clones and misses some; the assay was immunoSEQ multiplex PCR. The sample has about 150,000 clones, 85% to 90% seen once. Sequencing used PBMCs. The source of these receptors is a woman aged 25 to 39 in good health and CMV-seronegative.

This clone was detected only a few times. The chain joins TRBV7-9 to TRBJ2-1; D gene unclear. V was pared by 1 base and J by 10 bases, with 8 bases between. Germline V CDR1 and CDR2: SEHNR, FQNEAQ (reference sequence). This CDR3 spans 12 amino acids. In DNA, the CDR3 is TGTGCCAGCAGCTTAGGACTGCGCGAGCAGTTCTTC. Its protein is CASSLGLREQFF. The complete variable domain, with remaining parts taken from reference TRBV7-9 and TRBJ2-1, reads DTGVSQNPRHKITKRGQNVTFRCDPISEHNRLYWYRQTLGQGPEFLTYFQNEAQLEKSRLLSDRFSAERPKGSFSTLEIQRTEQGDSAMYLCASSLGLREQFFGPGTRLTVL.

V gene TRBV6-5 combines with J gene TRBJ1-4; D is unresolved. The CDR3 sequence is 15 residues long. V was clipped by 6 bases and J by 4 bases, with 15 bases between them. Germline CDR1 MNHEY, CDR2 SVGAGI. CDR3 residues: CASRTFQEYNEKLFF. The CDR3 bases are TGTGCCAGCAGGACCTTCCAGGAATATAATGAAAAACTGTTTTTT.

The V and J genes are TRBV7-8 and TRBJ2-7, with D hard to call. Trimming took 2 bases from V and 3 from J, leaving 5 bases between them. CDR1 and CDR2 from the germline V gene are SGHVS and FQNEAQ. The CDR3 has 12 residues. CDR3 loop: CASSLLNYEQYF. CDR3 sequence (DNA): TGTGCCAGCAGCTTACTAAACTACGAGCAGTACTTC.

The chain recombines TRBV5-1 with TRBJ2-1, with D unresolved. The germline gives CDR1 SGHRS, CDR2 YFSETQ. The CDR3 sequence is 15 residues long. The V gene lost 2 bases and the J gene lost 1 base, with 10 bases spanning the gap. The CDR3 sequence is CASSLVTPSYNEQFF. CDR3 bases: TGCGCCAGCAGCTTAGTAACTCCTTCCTACAATGAGCAGTTCTTC.

The chain uses TRBV28 and TRBJ2-5; 12 nucleotides match TRBD2. There are 17 residues in the CDR3. Germline V lookup: CDR1 MDHEN, CDR2 SYDVKM. The V segment lost 4 bases and the J segment 4 bases; nucleotides outside the gene matches: 10. The CDR3 DNA follows: TGTGCCAGCAGTTATCCGCTAGCGGGAGGGGCCCCAGAGACCCAGTACTTC. Its protein is CASSYPLAGGAPETQYF.

This clone has only one observation. The rearrangement joins TRBV9 to TRBJ1-2; the match to TRBD1 covers 12 bases. V trimming: 8 bases; J trimming: 5 bases; junction bases outside the gene matches: 16. The CDR3 length is 17 residues. CDR1 and CDR2 from the germline V gene are SGDLS and YYNGEE. CDR3 sequence reads: CASAGGDRGRRLYGYTF. CDR3 sequence (DNA): TGTGCCAGTGCTGGGGGGGACAGGGGGCGCAGGCTATATGGCTACACCTTC. Using reference TRBV9 and TRBJ1-2 for the parts outside the CDR3, the full variable domain is DSGVTQTPKHLITATGQRVTLRCSPRSGDLSVYWYQQSLDQGLQFLIQYYNGEERAKGNILERFSAQQFPDLHSELNLSSLELGDSALYFCASAGGDRGRRLYGYTFGSGTRLTVV.

The chain uses TRBV19 and TRBJ2-1, with 7 bases fitting TRBD1. The CDR3 has 15 residues. Germline CDR1 reads LNHDA; CDR2 reads SQIVND (reference sequence). V was pared by 4 bases and J by 4 bases, with 7 bases of the junction left unmatched. The CDR3 spells CASSKQGYPYNEQFF. The CDR3 nucleotides read TGTGCCAGTAGTAAACAGGGGTATCCTTACAATGAGCAGTTCTTC.

This clone was counted once. One junction end does not reproduce the germline sequence, and a read error may be involved. The J gene is TRBJ2-1, the V gene TRBV20-1, with 12 bases fitting TRBD2. The CDR3 contains 11 residues. Germline V gene data show CDR1 as DFQATT and CDR2 as SNEGSKA (reference sequence). This CDR3 is CSAGTSGPWVF. The CDR3 coding sequence is TGCAGTGCCGGGACTAGCGGGCCGTGGGTCTTC.

This clone was recorded once. The V gene is TRBV27, the J gene TRBJ2-1, with 8 positions matching TRBD2. This CDR3 is 14 amino acids long. The germline V gene has CDR1 MNHEY and CDR2 SMNVEV (reference sequence). The V segment lost 4 bases and the J segment 7 bases; nucleotides outside the gene matches: 6. CDR3: CASSSGGPENEQFF. DNA of the CDR3: TGTGCCAGCAGTTCGGGGGGGCCGGAGAATGAGCAGTTCTTC.

V is TRBV7-8 and J is TRBJ2-1; 7 bases line up with TRBD1. V trimming: 5 bases; J trimming: 6 bases; junction bases outside the gene matches: 13. The CDR3 extends over 16 amino acids. Germline assignment: CDR1 SGHVS and CDR2 FQNEAQ. The CDR3 sequence is CASSPNRDSFANEQFF. The CDR3 DNA sequence: TGTGCCAGCAGCCCGAACCGGGACAGCTTTGCCAATGAGCAGTTCTTC. The whole variable domain, filled in from reference TRBV7-8 and TRBJ2-1, reads GAGVSQSPRYKVAKRGQDVALRCDPISGHVSLFWYQQALGQGPEFLTYFQNEAQLDKSGLPSDRFFAERPEGSVSTLKIQRTQQEDSAVYLCASSPNRDSFANEQFFGPGTRLTVL.

The CDR3 nucleotides are TGTGCCAGCACCAGGGGGTGGGGTAATCAGCCCCAGCATTTT. Its translation is CASTRGWGNQPQHF. This rearrangement joins TRBV28 to TRBJ1-5; 7 bases align to TRBD1. Trimming took 7 bases from V and 4 from J; bases not matched to a gene: 7. Germline CDR1 reads MDHEN; CDR2 reads SYDVKM. The CDR3 runs 14 residues.

The rearrangement uses TRBV7-2 and TRBJ2-5; TRBD1 is a possible D gene (6 bases). This CDR3 comprises 14 residues. Germline loops: CDR1 SGHTA, CDR2 FQGNSA. V lost 5 bases and J 4 bases, leaving 14 bases between the germline ends. CDR3 protein: CASSQAQGRETQYF. The CDR3, as DNA: TGTGCCAGCAGCCAAGCTCAGGGGCGAGAGACCCAGTACTTC.

The CDR3 region is CASSQVRERTDTQYF. Here the CDR3 DNA reads TGCGCCAGCAGCCAAGTGAGGGAAAGGACAGATACGCAGTATTTT. This chain links TRBV4-1 with TRBJ2-3; D might be TRBD2 (5 bases). This CDR3 is built from 15 residues. CDR1 and CDR2 (germline): MGHRA, YSYEKL. The V gene lost 1 base and the J gene lost 3 bases, with 11 bases spanning the gap.

The J gene is TRBJ1-1, the V gene TRBV11-2; D is undetermined. V lost 3 bases and J lost 4, with 9 bases in between. The CDR3 is made up of 13 amino acids. Germline lookup yields CDR1 SGHAT and CDR2 FQNNGV. CDR3 in amino acids: CASSFALFTEAFF. In nucleotides, the CDR3 is TGTGCCAGCAGCTTCGCACTATTCACTGAAGCTTTCTTT.

The V call is TRBV5-4, the J call TRBJ2-5; D perhaps matches TRBD1 (7 bases). V was shortened by 3 bases and J by 0 bases, with 15 bases between the two germline ends. CDR3 length: 16 residues. Germline V CDR1 and CDR2: SGHNT, YYREEE (reference sequence). The CDR3 loop reads CASSSPAGQYQETQYF. CDR3 bases: TGTGCCAGCAGCTCCCCCGCGGGACAGTACCAAGAGACCCAGTACTTC.

The genes are TRBV30 and TRBJ1-6, with 10 nucleotides matching TRBD1. V trimming: 2 bases; J trimming: 11 bases; junction bases outside the gene matches: 9. Looked up from germline, CDR1 is GTSNPN and CDR2 is SVGIG (reference sequence). The CDR3 totals 15 residues. This chain's CDR3 is CAWSNPTGGDPPLHF. The CDR3 region has the DNA TGTGCCTGGAGTAACCCGACAGGGGGCGATCCACCCCTCCACTTT.

The V gene is TRBV27, the J gene TRBJ2-3; D not certain. The CDR3 runs 13 residues. V was cut by 3 bases and J by 5 bases, with 9 bases left in between. Per the germline V gene, CDR1 is MNHEY and CDR2 is SMNVEV (reference sequence). The CDR3 region is CASSLALVDTQYF. CDR3 sequence (DNA): TGTGCCAGCAGTTTGGCATTGGTAGATACGCAGTATTTT.

V gene TRBV2 combines with J gene TRBJ2-2, with 9 positions matching TRBD1. This CDR3 is 14 amino acids long. V lost 11 bases, J lost 1 base, and 5 bases stayed unmatched. Germline CDR1 reads SNHLY; CDR2 reads FYNNEI. In DNA, the CDR3 is TGTGCCTCTCGACAGGGGGAGAACACCGGGGAGCTGTTTTTT. Translated: CASRQGENTGELFF.

J is TRBJ2-2 and V is TRBV7-2; 7 bases line up with TRBD2. The CDR3 totals 13 residues. The junction had 1 base not matched to a gene; V was cut back by 3 bases and J by 6 bases. The V gene's germline CDR1 is SGHTA and CDR2 FQGNSA. The CDR3 DNA sequence: TGTGCCAGCAGCTTCCGGGGGGCCGGGGAGCTGTTTTTT. Translation: CASSFRGAGELFF.

The gene calls are TRBV30 and TRBJ2-1, with D hard to call. The germline V and J ends were trimmed by 1 base and 6 bases, with 10 bases remaining between them. From germline, CDR1 is GTSNPN and CDR2 SVGIG (reference sequence). This CDR3 contains 13 residues. DNA for the CDR3: TGTGCCTGGAGTGGGGCCCAGCCCAATGAGCAGTTCTTC. Encoded protein: CAWSGAQPNEQFF.

The rearrangement joins TRBV27 to TRBJ2-1; weak D call: TRBD2 (5 bases). This CDR3 is built from 15 residues. Trimming stripped 5 bases from V and 3 bases from J, with 14 bases between. The germline V gene encodes CDR1 MNHEY and CDR2 SMNVEV (reference sequence). CDR3 region: CASSPLWESYNEQFF. CDR3 bases: TGTGCCAGCAGTCCACTATGGGAGAGCTACAATGAGCAGTTCTTC.

This clone turned up a few times. V is TRBV7-9 and J is TRBJ2-7; TRBD1 matches at 9 bases. V lost 5 bases and J lost 3; bases outside the gene matches: 8. The CDR3 is 15 amino acids. Germline CDR1 SEHNR, CDR2 FQNEAQ (reference sequence). CDR3 nucleotide sequence: TGTGCCAGCAGCCTACAGGGGGCCGTAAACTACGAGCAGTACTTC. As protein: CASSLQGAVNYEQYF.

The V and J genes are TRBV10-3 and TRBJ2-2; TRBD2 agrees at 13 bases. The CDR3 runs 21 residues. Losses at the gene ends were 6 bases for V and 3 bases for J; bases not matched to a gene: 19. CDR1 and CDR2 from the germline V gene are ENHRY and SYGVKD. CDR3 residues: CAIRGPGDGTSGTTDTGELFF. CDR3 in DNA: TGTGCCATCAGAGGACCAGGGGATGGGACTAGCGGGACTACTGACACCGGGGAGCTGTTTTTT.